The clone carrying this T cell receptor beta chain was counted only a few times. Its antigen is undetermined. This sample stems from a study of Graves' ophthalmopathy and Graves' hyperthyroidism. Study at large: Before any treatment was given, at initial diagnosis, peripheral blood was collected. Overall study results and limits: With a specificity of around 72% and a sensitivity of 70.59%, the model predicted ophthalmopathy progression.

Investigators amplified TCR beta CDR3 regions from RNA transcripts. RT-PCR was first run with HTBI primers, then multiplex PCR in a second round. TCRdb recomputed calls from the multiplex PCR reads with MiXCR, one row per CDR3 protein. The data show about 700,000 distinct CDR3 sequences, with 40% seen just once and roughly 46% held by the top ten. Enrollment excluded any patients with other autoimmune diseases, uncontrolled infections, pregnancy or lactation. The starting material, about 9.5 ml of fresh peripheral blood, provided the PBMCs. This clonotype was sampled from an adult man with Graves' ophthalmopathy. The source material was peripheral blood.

The CDR3 coding sequence is TGTGCCAGCAGTCCCTCGGGACAGTCGAGAGGCTACACCTTC. This sequence encodes CASSPSGQSRGYTF. V is TRBV6-1 and J is TRBJ1-2; 7 bases agree with TRBD1. Losses at the gene ends were 5 bases for V and 8 bases for J; bases not matched to a gene: 11. Germline V lookup: CDR1 MNHNS, CDR2 SASEGT. The CDR3 extends over 14 amino acids.